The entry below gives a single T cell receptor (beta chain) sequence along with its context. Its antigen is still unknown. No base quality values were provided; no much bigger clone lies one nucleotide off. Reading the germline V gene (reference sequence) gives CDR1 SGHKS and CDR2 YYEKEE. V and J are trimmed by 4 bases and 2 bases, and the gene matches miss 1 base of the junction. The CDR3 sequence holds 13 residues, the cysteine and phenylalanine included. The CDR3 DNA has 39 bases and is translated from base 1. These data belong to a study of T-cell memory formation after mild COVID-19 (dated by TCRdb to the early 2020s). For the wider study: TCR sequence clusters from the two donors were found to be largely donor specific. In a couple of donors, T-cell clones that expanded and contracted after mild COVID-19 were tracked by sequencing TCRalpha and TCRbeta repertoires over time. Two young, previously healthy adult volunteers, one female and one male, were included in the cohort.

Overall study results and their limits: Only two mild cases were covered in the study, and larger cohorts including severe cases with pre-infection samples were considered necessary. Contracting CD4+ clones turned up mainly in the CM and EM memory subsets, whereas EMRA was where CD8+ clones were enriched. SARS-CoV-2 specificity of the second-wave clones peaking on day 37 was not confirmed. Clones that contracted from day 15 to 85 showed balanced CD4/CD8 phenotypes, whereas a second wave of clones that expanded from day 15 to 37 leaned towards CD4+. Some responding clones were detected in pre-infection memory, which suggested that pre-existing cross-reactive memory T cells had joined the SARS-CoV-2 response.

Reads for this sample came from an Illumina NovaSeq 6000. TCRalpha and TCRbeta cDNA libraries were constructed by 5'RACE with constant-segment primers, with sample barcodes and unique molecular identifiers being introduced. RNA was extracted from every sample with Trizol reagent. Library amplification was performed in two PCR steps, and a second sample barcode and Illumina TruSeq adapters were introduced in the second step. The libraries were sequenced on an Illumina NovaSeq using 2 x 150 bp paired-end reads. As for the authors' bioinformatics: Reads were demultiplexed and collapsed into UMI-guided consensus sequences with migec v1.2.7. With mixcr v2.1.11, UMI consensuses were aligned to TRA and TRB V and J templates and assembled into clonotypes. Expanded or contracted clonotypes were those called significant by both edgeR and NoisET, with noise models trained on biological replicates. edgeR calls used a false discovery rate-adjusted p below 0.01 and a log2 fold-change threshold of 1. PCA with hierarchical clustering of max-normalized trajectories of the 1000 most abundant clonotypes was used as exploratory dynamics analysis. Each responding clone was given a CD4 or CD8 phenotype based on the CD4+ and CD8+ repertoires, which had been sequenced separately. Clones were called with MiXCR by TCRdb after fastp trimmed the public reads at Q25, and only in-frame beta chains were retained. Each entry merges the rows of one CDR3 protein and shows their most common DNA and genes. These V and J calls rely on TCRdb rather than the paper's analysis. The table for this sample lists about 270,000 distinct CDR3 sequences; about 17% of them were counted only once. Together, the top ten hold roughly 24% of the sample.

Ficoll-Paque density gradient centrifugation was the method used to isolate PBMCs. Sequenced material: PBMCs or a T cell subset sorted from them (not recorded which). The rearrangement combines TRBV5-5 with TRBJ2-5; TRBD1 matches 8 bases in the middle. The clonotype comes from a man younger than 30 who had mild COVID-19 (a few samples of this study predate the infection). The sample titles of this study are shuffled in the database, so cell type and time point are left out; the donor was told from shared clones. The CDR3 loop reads CASSNRGQETQYF. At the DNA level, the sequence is TGTGCCAGCAGCAACAGGGGGCAAGAGACCCAGTACTTC. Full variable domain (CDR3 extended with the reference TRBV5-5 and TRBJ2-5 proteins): DAGVTQSPTHLIKTRGQQVTLRCSPISGHKSVSWYQQVLGQGPQFIFQYYEKEERGRGNFPDRFSARQFPNYSSELNVNALLLGDSALYLCASSNRGQETQYFGPGTRLLVL.